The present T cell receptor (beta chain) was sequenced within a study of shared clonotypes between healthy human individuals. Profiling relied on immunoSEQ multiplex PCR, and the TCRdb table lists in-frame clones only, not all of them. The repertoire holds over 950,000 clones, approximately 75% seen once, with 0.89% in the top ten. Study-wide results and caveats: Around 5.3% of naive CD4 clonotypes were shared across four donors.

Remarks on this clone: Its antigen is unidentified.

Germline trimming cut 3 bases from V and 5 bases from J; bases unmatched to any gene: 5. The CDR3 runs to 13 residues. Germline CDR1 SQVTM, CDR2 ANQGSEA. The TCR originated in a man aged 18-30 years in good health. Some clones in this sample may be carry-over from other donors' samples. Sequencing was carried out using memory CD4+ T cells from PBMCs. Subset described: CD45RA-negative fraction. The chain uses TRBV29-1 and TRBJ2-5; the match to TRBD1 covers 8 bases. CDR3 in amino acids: CSVEAGGRETQYF. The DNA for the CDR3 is TGCAGCGTTGAGGCAGGGGGCAGGGAGACCCAGTACTTC.